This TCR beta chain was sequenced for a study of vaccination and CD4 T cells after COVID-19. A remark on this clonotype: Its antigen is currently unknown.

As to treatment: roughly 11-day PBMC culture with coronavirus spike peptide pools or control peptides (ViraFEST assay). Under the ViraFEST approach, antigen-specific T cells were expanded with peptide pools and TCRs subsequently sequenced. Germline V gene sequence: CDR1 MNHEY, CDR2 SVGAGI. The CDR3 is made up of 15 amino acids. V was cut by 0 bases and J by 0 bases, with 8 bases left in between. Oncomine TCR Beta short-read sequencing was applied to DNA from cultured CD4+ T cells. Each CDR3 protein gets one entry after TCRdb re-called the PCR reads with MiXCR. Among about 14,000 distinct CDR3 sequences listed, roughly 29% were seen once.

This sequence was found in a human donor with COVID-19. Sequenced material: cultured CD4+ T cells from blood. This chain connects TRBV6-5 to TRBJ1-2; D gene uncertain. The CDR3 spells CASSYSPITNYGYTF. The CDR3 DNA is TGTGCCAGCAGTTACTCGCCGATTACTAACTATGGCTACACCTTC.